The T cell receptor beta chain described here comes from a study of cytomegalovirus exposure and HLA in healthy donors. Study outcomes and limitations: Immune exposure information available was restricted to CMV serostatus. Some V segments, including TRBV6-2 and TRBV6-3, were excluded as indistinguishable.

Researchers ran the PCR with 60 Vbeta and 13 Jbeta primers. Using immunoSEQ multiplex PCR, the repertoire was profiled, and TCRdb retains in-frame clones only, with some absent. This table holds around 110,000 clones, less than 80% found once. With respect to this clone: Antigen unknown.

Trimming shortened V by 4 bases and J by 10 bases, and 11 bases separated the two germline ends. This CDR3 has 11 residues. Looked up from germline, CDR1 is SGDLS and CDR2 is YYNGEE. This rearrangement joins TRBV9 to TRBJ1-2; no firm D call. The sequencing sample was made of PBMCs. This clonotype was sampled from a woman between 35 and 50 years old in good health and CMV-seropositive. CDR3 in DNA: TGTGCCAGCAGCCAATTCCAGGACTACACCTTC. As protein: CASSQFQDYTF.